This T cell receptor beta chain emerged from a study of breast tumors, draining lymph nodes, adjacent tissues. The CDR3 spans 11 residues. CDR1 and CDR2 (germline): MNHEY, SVGEGT. Trimming stripped 5 bases from V and 5 bases from J, with 7 bases between. Axillary draining lymph nodes of breast cancer patients supplied the node samples. TCRdb reprocessed the multiplex PCR reads with MiXCR, giving one entry per CDR3 protein. The sample has 140,000 or so distinct CDR3 sequences; about 30% are singletons. Findings and caveats of the study: Compared with basal-like, luminal-like tumors shared significantly more repertoire with nontumor tissue. Data only fit, rather than demonstrated, lymph node origin of most tumor T cells. Tumor TCR diversity was below lymph nodes but above nontumor tissue.

Concerning this clonotype itself: Antigen specificity is unknown.

The chain joins TRBV6-2 or TRBV6-3 to TRBJ2-7; no clear D gene. The sequencing input was axillary lymph node tissue. The origin of this receptor is a female donor with breast cancer. Some clones in this sample may be carry-over from other donors' samples. CDR3 loop: CASSRLDEQYF. Written as DNA, the CDR3 is TGTGCCAGCAGTCGGTTGGACGAGCAGTACTTC.